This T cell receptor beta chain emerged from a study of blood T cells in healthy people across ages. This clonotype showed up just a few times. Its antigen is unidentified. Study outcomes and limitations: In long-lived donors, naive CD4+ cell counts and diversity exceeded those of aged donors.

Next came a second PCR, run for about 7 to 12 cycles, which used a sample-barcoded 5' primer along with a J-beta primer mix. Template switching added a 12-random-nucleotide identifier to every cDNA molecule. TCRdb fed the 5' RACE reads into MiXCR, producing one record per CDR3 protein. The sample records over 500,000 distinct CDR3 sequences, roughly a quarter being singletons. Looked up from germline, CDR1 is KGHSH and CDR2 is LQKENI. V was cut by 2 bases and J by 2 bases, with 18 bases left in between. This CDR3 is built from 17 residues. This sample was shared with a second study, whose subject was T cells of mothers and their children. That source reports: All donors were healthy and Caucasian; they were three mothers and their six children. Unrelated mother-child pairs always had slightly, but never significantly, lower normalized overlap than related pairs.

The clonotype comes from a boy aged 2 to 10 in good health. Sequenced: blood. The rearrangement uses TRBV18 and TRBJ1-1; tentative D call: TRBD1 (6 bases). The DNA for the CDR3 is TGTGCCAGCTCACCATGGTCAACGCCCAGGGGAAACACTGAAGCTTTCTTT. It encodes CASSPWSTPRGNTEAFF.